These 24 T cell receptor beta chains were all obtained from the same sample, sequenced in a study of shared clonotypes between healthy human individuals. The assay was immunoSEQ multiplex PCR, and TCRdb's table has in-frame clones only and misses some. The top ten hold about 1.5% of the sample, which has some 1 million clones, 70% to 80% seen once. Sequenced input: memory CD4+ T cells sorted from blood. Subset in this sample: CD45RA-negative fraction. The receptors come from a man younger than 35 in good health.

V gene TRBV18 combines with J gene TRBJ1-1; 10 bases map to TRBD1. This CDR3 contains 15 residues. Germline V CDR1 and CDR2: KGHSH, LQKENI. The V gene end was trimmed by 5 bases and the J gene end by 4 bases; junction bases not matched to a gene: 7. DNA of the CDR3: TGTGCCAGCTCATCCGGGACAGGGGCGAGCACTGAAGCTTTCTTT. Translation gives CASSSGTGASTEAFF.

The chain recombines TRBV11-2 with TRBJ2-7, with 9 nucleotides matching TRBD2. The CDR3 has 13 residues. V trimming: 6 bases; J trimming: 7 bases; junction bases outside the gene matches: 7. Germline V lookup: CDR1 SGHAT, CDR2 FQNNGV. The CDR3 is CASRGAGGKEQYF. For the CDR3, the DNA is TGTGCCAGCAGAGGGGCGGGAGGGAAAGAGCAGTACTTC.

The chain carries TRBV6-1 and TRBJ2-7; the match to TRBD1 covers 10 bases. After removal of 6 bases from V and 6 bases from J, the junction contained 5 bases not matched to a gene. Germline V gives CDR1 MNHNS, CDR2 SASEGT. This CDR3 is 13 amino acids long. The CDR3 bases are TGTGCCAGCAGAGGGACAGGGGTTCCCGAGCAGTACTTC. Translated, it gives CASRGTGVPEQYF.

With respect to this clone: Sequence at one end of the junction differs from germline and may be a read error. This CDR3 reads CASSIDWTGRTEELFF. CDR3 coding DNA: TGTGCCAGTAGTATAGATTGGACAGGAAGGACCGAGGAGCTGTTTTTT. This chain joins TRBV19 and TRBJ2-2; 7 bases match TRBD1. The CDR3 consists of 16 residues. The germline V gene encodes CDR1 LNHDA and CDR2 SQIVND (reference sequence).

The chain uses TRBV5-4 and TRBJ2-7; TRBD2 aligns across 7 bases. With V trimmed by 2 bases and J by 0 bases, 5 bases remained unmatched. The length of the CDR3 is 15 residues. Germline values: CDR1 SGHNT, CDR2 YYREEE (reference sequence). In DNA form, the CDR3 reads TGTGCCAGCAGCTTCGCAGCGGGGAGCTCCTACGAGCAGTACTTC. Amino acid sequence: CASSFAAGSSYEQYF.

This sequence joins TRBV28 and TRBJ1-5, with 10 bases identical to TRBD1. From germline, CDR1 is MDHEN and CDR2 SYDVKM. The CDR3 length is 17 residues. V lost 1 base to trimming and J lost 2 bases; unmatched junction nucleotides: 5. The CDR3 nucleotides read TGTGCCAGCAGTTTATCCCGGGACAGGGGACGCAATCAGCCCCAGCATTTT. Translated, it gives CASSLSRDRGRNQPQHF.

The chain joins TRBV18 to TRBJ2-5, with TRBD2 identical over 8 bases. Germline V gene data show CDR1 as KGHSH and CDR2 as LQKENI. This CDR3 contains 15 residues. The junction had 5 bases not matched to a gene; V was cut back by 2 bases and J by 3 bases. The CDR3 region is CASSPGTRTKETQYF. The CDR3 nucleotides read TGTGCCAGCTCACCAGGGACTAGAACCAAAGAGACCCAGTACTTC. Together with reference TRBV18 and TRBJ2-5, the CDR3 gives the full variable domain: NAGVMQNPRHLVRRRGQEARLRCSPMKGHSHVYWYRQLPEEGLKFMVYLQKENIIDESGMPKERFSAEFPKEGPSILRIQQVVRGDSAAYFCASSPGTRTKETQYFGPGTRLLVL.

The gene calls are TRBV6-1 and TRBJ1-2, with TRBD1 matching 7 bases. V trimming: 5 bases; J trimming: 4 bases; junction bases outside the gene matches: 10. The CDR3 runs 15 residues. CDR1 is MNHNS and CDR2 is SASEGT in the germline V gene. CDR3 nucleotides: TGTGCCAGCAGTTCCCGGGACTCAGGGGGCTATGGCTACACCTTC. This translates into CASSSRDSGGYGYTF.

This sequence joins TRBV5-6 and TRBJ2-7; no clear D. V lost 4 bases to trimming and J lost 2 bases, with 7 bases between them. CDR1 and CDR2 from the germline V gene are SGHDT and YYEEEE. The CDR3 is 12 residues long. The DNA for the CDR3 is TGTGCCAGCAGCGTGAGAACCTACGAGCAGTACTTC. Protein sequence: CASSVRTYEQYF.

The gene calls are TRBV30 and TRBJ1-1; D not certain. Trimming shortened V by 0 bases and J by 6 bases, and 11 bases separated the two germline ends. CDR1 and CDR2 from the germline V gene are GTSNPN and SVGIG (reference sequence). The CDR3 is 13 amino acids. The CDR3 spells CAWSVRGSAEAFF. DNA of the CDR3: TGTGCCTGGAGTGTACGAGGGAGCGCTGAAGCTTTCTTT.

J is TRBJ1-5 and V is TRBV11-2; no definite D call. Trimming took off 0 bases at V and 9 bases at J, with 9 bases between the two ends. The germline gives CDR1 SGHAT, CDR2 FQNNGV. The CDR3 length is 13 residues. CDR3 loop: CASSLEVGSPQHF. Written as DNA, the CDR3 is TGTGCCAGCAGCTTAGAGGTAGGGTCGCCCCAGCATTTT.

V is TRBV2 and J is TRBJ2-7; maybe TRBD1 (6 bases). V dropped 4 bases and J dropped 2 bases, with 15 bases sitting between them. CDR3 length: 15 residues. From germline, CDR1 is SNHLY and CDR2 FYNNEI. CDR3 in DNA: TGTGCCAGCAGTGTTTCTTTTGGGGGCACCTACGAGCAGTACTTC. Amino acids: CASSVSFGGTYEQYF. The full variable domain, in which reference TRBV2 and TRBJ2-7 provide the parts outside the CDR3, is EPEVTQTPSHQVTQMGQEVILRCVPISNHLYFYWYRQILGQKVEFLVSFYNNEISEKSEIFDDQFSVERPDGSNFTLKIRSTKLEDSAMYFCASSVSFGGTYEQYFGPGTRLTVT.

V is TRBV30 and J is TRBJ1-2; D not resolved. Trimming shortened V by 3 bases and J by 6 bases, and 11 bases separated the two germline ends. Per germline, CDR1 GTSNPN and CDR2 SVGIG (reference sequence). The length of the CDR3 is 12 residues. The CDR3 sequence is CAWSKGSHGYTF. The CDR3, as DNA: TGTGCCTGGAGCAAGGGTAGCCATGGCTACACCTTC.

This clone was observed once. The V call is TRBV10-1, the J call TRBJ2-3; TRBD2 is a possible D gene (6 bases). Germline values: CDR1 WNHNN, CDR2 SYGVQD (reference sequence). The V end was cut by 9 bases, the J end by 3 bases, with 16 bases between. This CDR3 has 14 residues. In DNA, the CDR3 is TGCGCCAGTTCCCCCGGAGGGAGTACAGATACGCAGTATTTT. Its protein is CASSPGGSTDTQYF.

This clone appeared many times. The chain has TRBV5-6 and TRBJ2-5; D not resolved. V was pared by 1 base and J by 2 bases, with 9 bases between. Germline V gene data show CDR1 as SGHDT and CDR2 as YYEEEE. The CDR3 runs to 14 residues. CDR3: CASSLYVTQETQYF. In DNA form, the CDR3 reads TGTGCCAGCAGCTTGTACGTAACTCAAGAGACCCAGTACTTC.

This chain uses TRBV21-1 with TRBJ2-7. TRBV21-1 is a listed pseudogene. The CDR3 covers 18 residues. In DNA, the CDR3 is TGTGCCACCCTTAATTCCCGGGCCCAATATCCCTCTCCTTACGAGCAGTACTTC. The encoded protein is CATLNSRAQYPSPYEQYF.

This clone was recorded a few times. The V and J genes are TRBV2 and TRBJ2-7; the match to TRBD1 covers 9 bases. V lost 6 bases and J lost 1; bases outside the gene matches: 4. The CDR3 loop spans 14 amino acids. Germline V lookup: CDR1 SNHLY, CDR2 FYNNEI. CDR3 residues: CASRGDRGSYEQYF. CDR3 nucleotide sequence: TGTGCCAGCAGAGGCGACAGGGGGTCCTACGAGCAGTACTTC.

The V gene is TRBV27, the J gene TRBJ2-5, with 10 bases fitting TRBD2. Germline V gene data show CDR1 as MNHEY and CDR2 as SMNVEV (reference sequence). Trimming cost V 5 bases and J 5 bases; bases outside gene matches: 11. This CDR3 has 16 residues. The CDR3 nucleotides are TGTGCCAGCAGTCCTACTAGCGGGAAGGGCGGGGAGACCCAGTACTTC. Translating gives CASSPTSGKGGETQYF.

The CDR3 DNA is TGTGCCAGCAGCGTAGGGAGGGTGCAAGAGACCCAGTACTTC. It codes for CASSVGRVQETQYF. The chain couples TRBV9 to TRBJ2-5; perhaps TRBD2 as D (6 bases). This CDR3 is built from 14 residues. Per germline, CDR1 SGDLS and CDR2 YYNGEE. The V end was cut by 0 bases, the J end by 2 bases, with 8 bases between.

This rearrangement joins TRBV4-1 to TRBJ2-1; possibly TRBD2 for D (7 bases). The V gene lost 1 base and the J gene lost 3 bases, with 16 bases spanning the gap. The length of the CDR3 is 17 residues. Germline V gene lookup returns CDR1 MGHRA and CDR2 YSYEKL. CDR3 loop: CASSQGRGASGYNEQFF. The CDR3 bases are TGCGCCAGCAGCCAAGGAAGGGGGGCTAGCGGCTACAATGAGCAGTTCTTC.

V gene TRBV6-5 combines with J gene TRBJ2-1, with a tentative D call TRBD2 (5 bases). The CDR3 is 12 amino acids. The V gene lost 3 bases and the J gene lost 10 bases, with 10 bases spanning the gap. The V gene's germline CDR1 is MNHEY and CDR2 SVGAGI. The CDR3 region is CASSYGGFEQFF. The CDR3 nucleotides are TGTGCCAGCAGTTATGGCGGGTTCGAGCAGTTCTTC.

J is TRBJ1-4 and V is TRBV5-4; maybe TRBD1 (5 bases). Germline V gives CDR1 SGHNT, CDR2 YYREEE (reference sequence). This CDR3 is 18 amino acids long. V lost 0 bases, J lost 7 bases, and 22 bases lay in between. The CDR3 DNA reads as TGTGCCAGCAGCTTGGTACCCCCCGGGACCCTCGGTGGTGAAAAACTGTTTTTT. Its translation: CASSLVPPGTLGGEKLFF. Full variable domain (remainder filled in from reference TRBV5-4 and TRBJ1-4): ETGVTQSPTHLIKTRGQQVTLRCSSQSGHNTVSWYQQALGQGPQFIFQYYREEENGRGNFPPRFSGLQFPNYSSELNVNALELDDSALYLCASSLVPPGTLGGEKLFFGSGTQLSVL.

This clone was detected only a few times. The gene calls are TRBV27 and TRBJ2-1; D might be TRBD2 (6 bases). The V and J ends lost 4 bases and 6 bases respectively, with 13 bases between them. This CDR3 is built from 14 residues. Germline V gene data show CDR1 as MNHEY and CDR2 as SMNVEV (reference sequence). In DNA form, the CDR3 reads TGTGCCAGCAGTTGGACGGGAGCTGTCAATGAGCAGTTCTTC. The encoded protein is CASSWTGAVNEQFF.

V usage is TRBV6-6 and J usage is TRBJ2-5; 11 nucleotides agree with TRBD2. Germline V lookup: CDR1 MNHNY, CDR2 SVGAGI (reference sequence). This CDR3 region has 15 residues. V shed 7 bases and J 5 bases; nucleotides not matched to a gene: 9. The CDR3 bases are TGTGCCAGCATCTTAGCGGGGGGGCCGGGGGAGACCCAGTACTTC. Translating it yields CASILAGGPGETQYF.